This passage covers 4 T cell receptor beta chains from one sample sequenced in a study of blood T cells in healthy people across ages. Together with a sample-barcoded 5' primer, a J-beta primer mix was included in a second PCR lasting 7 to 11 cycles. TCRdb re-called the 5' RACE reads through MiXCR, storing one row per CDR3 protein. The table lists fewer than 900,000 distinct CDR3 sequences, roughly 35% of them singletons. Sequencing was carried out using blood. Receptors originate from a man younger than 30 in good health.

This chain joins TRBV7-9 and TRBJ1-2, with a tentative D call TRBD1 (5 bases). The V and J ends lost 3 bases and 4 bases respectively, with 12 bases between them. CDR1 is SEHNR, CDR2 FQNEAQ, per germline (reference sequence). CDR3 length equals 14 residues. The CDR3 region has the DNA TGTGCCAGCAGCTTTCAGGGTAGTAGCTATGGCTACACCTTC. Translation gives CASSFQGSSYGYTF.

This clonotype was seen a handful of times. The gene calls are TRBV15 and TRBJ2-7, with TRBD2 as a possible D gene (5 bases). There are 13 residues in the CDR3. V dropped 5 bases and J dropped 7 bases, with 15 bases sitting between them. CDR1 LNHNV and CDR2 YYDKDF come from the germline V gene (reference sequence). The CDR3 here is CATSAGLGNEQYF. CDR3 sequence (DNA): TGTGCCACCAGCGCGGGCCTGGGGAATGAGCAGTACTTC.

This chain links TRBV20-1 with TRBJ1-3, with D uncertain. The CDR3 totals 15 residues. V was shortened by 3 bases and J by 3 bases, with 15 bases between the two germline ends. CDR1 and CDR2 (germline): DFQATT, SNEGSKA (reference sequence). The chain's CDR3 is CSARSRKSFGNTIYF. DNA for the CDR3: TGCAGTGCTAGGTCTCGGAAGTCTTTTGGAAACACCATATATTTT.

This clonotype was seen more than once but under ten times. V usage is TRBV12-3 or TRBV12-4 and J usage is TRBJ1-1; 7 bases are a match to TRBD1. Trimming at V came to 5 bases and at J to 0 bases, leaving 9 bases not matched to a gene. The CDR3 loop spans 16 amino acids. The CDR3 nucleotides are TGTGCCAGCAGTAGCTCAGACAGGGCTCTGAACACTGAAGCTTTCTTT. Translation: CASSSSDRALNTEAFF.